This TCR beta chain was sequenced for a study of T cell responses to AZD1222 COVID-19 vaccine. This CDR3 is 14 amino acids long. CDR1 is LNHDA, CDR2 SQIVND, per germline (reference sequence). V was shortened by 6 bases and J by 3 bases, with 14 bases between the two germline ends. This clone was counted only a few times. TCRdb keeps only in-frame clones here, not all; method: immunoSEQ multiplex PCR. Of roughly 100,000 clones in the sample, about 90% are singletons; the top ten hold about a sixth. The rearrangement uses TRBV19 and TRBJ1-1; D not resolved. This specimen consisted of peripheral blood, obtained 28 days after the second AZD1222 dose. The receptor was derived from an adult who received the AZD1222 COVID-19 vaccine. CDR3 amino acids: CASRLGRMDTEAFF. The DNA of the CDR3 is TGTGCCAGTAGGCTAGGACGGATGGACACTGAAGCTTTCTTT.